This T cell receptor beta chain was observed in a study of regulatory T cells in long-lasting Graves disease. Relying on iRepertoire HTBI primers and Arm-PCR of CDR3 regions, the team built TCR beta libraries. TCRdb recomputed calls from the multiplex PCR reads with MiXCR, one row per CDR3 protein. The sample gives about 540,000 distinct CDR3 sequences, about 14% of which show up once; over 7.5% is in the top ten. The time point denotes: newly diagnosed GD, antithyroid drugs for less than 3 months. Generation of the TCR library employed RNA extracted from PBMCs. The V and J ends lost 4 bases and 4 bases, in that order; junction bases with no gene match: 7. CDR3 length: 16 amino acids. From germline, CDR1 is SGHRS and CDR2 YFSETQ. This clonotype came up many times. Separately, the same data were catalogued under a study of T cells in Graves' hyperthyroidism and ophthalmopathy.

This TCR came from a man aged 25-40 years with Graves disease. Sequences were derived from peripheral blood mononuclear cells (PBMCs), sampled at new diagnosis, from a patient treated with antithyroid drugs. The rearrangement uses TRBV5-1 and TRBJ2-1; 11 bases map to TRBD2. The CDR3 nucleotides read TGCGCCAGCAGCCGTTCCGGGACTAGCGGTTACAATGAGCAGTTCTTC. Translating it yields CASSRSGTSGYNEQFF.